A single sample is the source of the 19 T cell receptor beta chains below, sequenced in a study of T cells in Graves' hyperthyroidism and ophthalmopathy. The TCR beta CDR3 regions underwent amplification using RNA transcripts as the source. Initially, a first-round RT-PCR of the TCR CDR3 employed the HTBI primer set. TCRdb recomputed calls from the multiplex PCR reads with MiXCR, one row per CDR3 protein. The sample carries 300,000 to 450,000 distinct CDR3 sequences, around 13% recorded once. Sample: blood. The receptor set was obtained from a woman in her sixties with Graves' hyperthyroidism.

This sequence joins TRBV4-1 and TRBJ2-7, with unresolved D. The V gene lost 1 base and the J gene lost 6 bases, with 19 bases spanning the gap. CDR3 length equals 16 residues. Per the germline V gene, CDR1 is MGHRA and CDR2 is YSYEKL. The CDR3 DNA reads TGCGCCAGCAGCCAAGCCACCCCGATAGGAACGGGCGAGCAGTACTTC. It translates to CASSQATPIGTGEQYF.

The chain carries TRBV25-1 and TRBJ2-5; 8 nucleotides align to TRBD1. With 0 bases clipped from V and 5 bases from J, the junction kept 8 bases outside the gene matches. Per germline, CDR1 MGHDK and CDR2 SYGVNS. The CDR3 totals 16 residues. CDR3 in amino acids: CASSEYRRQGRETQYF. CDR3 nucleotides: TGTGCCAGCAGTGAATATCGGCGACAGGGGAGGGAGACCCAGTACTTC. Full variable domain (rest looked up from reference TRBV25-1 and TRBJ2-5): EADIYQTPRYLVIGTGKKITLECSQTMGHDKMYWYQQDPGMELHLIHYSYGVNSTEKGDLSSESTVSRIRTEHFPLTLESARPSHTSQYLCASSEYRRQGRETQYFGPGTRLLVL.

The V and J genes are TRBV27 and TRBJ1-2; D remains ambiguous. The CDR3 spans 13 residues. The ends were cut back, 6 bases at V and 5 bases at J, with 13 bases in the middle. CDR1 is MNHEY, CDR2 SMNVEV, per germline (reference sequence). As DNA, the CDR3 is TGTGCCAGCAGGCGACTGGACTTTTATGGCTACACCTTC. Translated, it gives CASRRLDFYGYTF.

This clonotype has more than one count but fewer than ten. In DNA form, the CDR3 reads TGTGCCATCAGTGACCGGGGCCCCCTCCTCCACTTT. This codes for CAISDRGPLLHF. The genes are TRBV10-3 and TRBJ1-6; TRBD1 is a possible D gene (5 bases). The CDR3 is 12 amino acids. The V end was cut by 3 bases, the J end by 15 bases, with 12 bases between. Germline CDR1 is ENHRY and CDR2 is SYGVKD.

The CDR3 reads CASSLNSGRAADTQYF. CDR3 nucleotides: TGTGCCAGCAGTTTAAATAGCGGGAGGGCCGCAGATACGCAGTATTTT. The chain links TRBV12-3 or TRBV12-4 to TRBJ2-3; 11 bases agree with TRBD2. CDR3 length: 16 amino acids. The V gene end was trimmed by 2 bases and the J gene end by 4 bases; junction bases not matched to a gene: 5.

At least ten counts were recorded for this clonotype. The chain combines TRBV5-1 with TRBJ2-1; 11 bases fit TRBD2. This CDR3 has 16 residues. The V gene end was trimmed by 4 bases and the J gene end by 7 bases; junction bases not matched to a gene: 10. Germline V gene sequence: CDR1 SGHRS, CDR2 YFSETQ. The CDR3 is CASSALTSGRGNEQFF. As DNA, the CDR3 is TGCGCCAGCAGCGCACTCACTAGCGGGAGAGGGAATGAGCAGTTCTTC.

The V and J genes are TRBV7-9 and TRBJ2-1, with D tentatively TRBD1 (5 bases). Looked up from germline, CDR1 is SEHNR and CDR2 is FQNEAQ (reference sequence). V lost 5 bases and J lost 7, with 21 bases in between. The CDR3 has 16 residues. The CDR3 nucleotides are TGTGCCAGCAGCCCGAGGACCCTCCCGGCAGGGAATGAGCAGTTCTTC. Translating gives CASSPRTLPAGNEQFF.

This chain connects TRBV20-1 to TRBJ1-1; D uncertain. The CDR3 extends over 13 amino acids. V was clipped by 5 bases and J by 9 bases, with 19 bases between them. Germline-derived CDR1 and CDR2 are DFQATT and SNEGSKA (reference sequence). The CDR3 reads CSARTGEVSKAFF. As DNA, the CDR3 is TGCAGTGCTCGGACCGGGGAGGTGTCTAAAGCTTTCTTT.

This clonotype was seen a handful of times. The chain uses TRBV5-1 and TRBJ2-3; 7 positions agree with TRBD2. The CDR3 loop spans 14 amino acids. The V gene end was trimmed by 4 bases and the J gene end by 2 bases; junction bases not matched to a gene: 4. Germline-derived CDR1 and CDR2 are SGHRS and YFSETQ. Written as DNA, the CDR3 is TGCGCCAGCAGCAGCGGGACTCCCACAGATACGCAGTATTTT. Amino acid sequence: CASSSGTPTDTQYF.

The chain recombines TRBV6-4 with TRBJ2-2; D is uncertain. The V and J ends lost 3 bases and 1 base respectively, with 6 bases between them. The CDR3 loop spans 14 amino acids. Germline values: CDR1 MRHNA, CDR2 SNTAGT. The CDR3: CASSEGQNTGELFF. The CDR3 bases are TGTGCCAGCAGTGAAGGGCAGAACACCGGGGAGCTGTTTTTT.

This clonotype was found many times. V usage is TRBV7-8 and J usage is TRBJ2-1; maybe TRBD2 (6 bases). The germline V gene has CDR1 SGHVS and CDR2 FQNEAQ. CDR3 length: 15 amino acids. The ends were cut back, 3 bases at V and 2 bases at J, with 11 bases in the middle. In nucleotides, the CDR3 is TGTGCCAGCAGCTTTGGGAGGCCCCCCTACAATGAGCAGTTCTTC. This codes for CASSFGRPPYNEQFF.

This clonotype has ten or more counts. J is TRBJ2-1 and V is TRBV20-1; 15 nucleotides line up with TRBD2. J gave up 14 bases and V 6 bases, and 11 bases lay outside the gene matches. The CDR3 totals 14 residues. The V gene's germline CDR1 is DFQATT and CDR2 SNEGSKA (reference sequence). CDR3 nucleotides: TGCAGTGCCCTCCTGGGACTAGCGGGAGGAGGGGAGTTCTTC. Protein sequence: CSALLGLAGGGEFF.

The table lists this clonotype with a few counts. The chain carries TRBV7-9 and TRBJ1-2; D is possibly TRBD1 (5 bases). The CDR3 is 11 residues long. Germline CDR1 reads SEHNR; CDR2 reads FQNEAQ (reference sequence). V lost 8 bases and J 5 bases, leaving 9 bases between the germline ends. CDR3 coding DNA: TGTGCCAGCGAAAGGGGATATGGCTACACCTTC. Translating gives CASERGYGYTF.

This clonotype was seen a few times. The chain combines TRBV7-9 with TRBJ2-3; D call uncertain. V lost 2 bases, J lost 4 bases, and 7 bases lay in between. The CDR3 spans 13 residues. Germline assignment: CDR1 SEHNR and CDR2 FQNEAQ (reference sequence). The CDR3 reads CASSLLGPDTQYF. The CDR3 DNA is TGTGCCAGCAGCTTACTGGGCCCAGATACGCAGTATTTT.

Points on this clonotype: At one boundary the junction diverges from the germline segment, which might be a read error. The V gene is TRBV7-9, the J gene TRBJ2-2; D is perhaps TRBD2 (6 bases). Germline V gives CDR1 SEHNR, CDR2 FQNEAQ (reference sequence). The CDR3 loop spans 14 amino acids. As DNA, the CDR3 is TGTGCCAGCAGCTTACGTCGGGAGACCGGGGAGCTGCTTTTT. Protein product: CASSLRRETGELLF.

The J gene is TRBJ2-1, the V gene TRBV12-3 or TRBV12-4; the match to TRBD2 covers 7 bases. There are 12 residues in the CDR3. With 3 bases clipped from V and 15 bases from J, the junction kept 8 bases outside the gene matches. DNA of the CDR3: TGTGCCAGCAGTTTTAGCGGGTTTTTCCCGTTCTTC. It codes for CASSFSGFFPFF.

This clonotype occurred many times. This sequence joins TRBV18 and TRBJ2-3; weak D call: TRBD1 (5 bases). Trimming removed 3 bases at V and 4 bases at J, with 8 bases between. Germline-derived CDR1 and CDR2 are KGHSH and LQKENI. This CDR3 is 13 amino acids long. DNA for the CDR3: TGTGCCAGCTCACCGCAGGGCTCAGATACGCAGTATTTT. Encoded protein: CASSPQGSDTQYF.

This chain uses TRBV11-3 with TRBJ2-5; D gene uncertain. CDR3 length: 10 amino acids. Trimming took off 3 bases at V and 12 bases at J, with 8 bases between the two ends. CDR1 is SGHNT, CDR2 YENEEA, per germline. The CDR3 sequence: CASSFGPEYF. Written as DNA, the CDR3 is TGTGCCAGCAGCTTTGGCCCGGAGTACTTC.

The rearrangement joins TRBV6-2 or TRBV6-3 to TRBJ2-1, with D perhaps given as TRBD1 or TRBD2 (5 bases each). The germline V gene encodes CDR1 MNHEY and CDR2 SVGEGT. Trimming removed 2 bases at V and 9 bases at J, with 11 bases between. The CDR3 consists of 13 residues. The CDR3 DNA follows: TGTGCCAGCAGTTACCAGGGAGAGGCTGAGCAGTTCTTC. This gives the protein CASSYQGEAEQFF.